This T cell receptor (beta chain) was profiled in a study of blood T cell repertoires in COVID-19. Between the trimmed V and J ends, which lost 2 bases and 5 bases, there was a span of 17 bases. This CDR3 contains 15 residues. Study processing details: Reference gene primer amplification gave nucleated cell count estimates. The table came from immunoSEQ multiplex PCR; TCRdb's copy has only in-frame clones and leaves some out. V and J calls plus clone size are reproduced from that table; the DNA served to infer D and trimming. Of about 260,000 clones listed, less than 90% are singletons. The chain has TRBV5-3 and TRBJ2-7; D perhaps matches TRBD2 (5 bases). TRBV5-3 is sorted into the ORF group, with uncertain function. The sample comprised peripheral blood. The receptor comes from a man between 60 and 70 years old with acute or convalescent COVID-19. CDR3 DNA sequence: TGTGCCAGAAGCTTCCCCGGACTTCAGGCGGACGAGCAGTACTTC. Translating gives CARSFPGLQADEQYF.